The present entry profiles one TCR beta chain with its context. Antigen: not known. The missing CDR3 end, 3 residues past where the read stops, is filled in from the germline J gene. Assay used: immunoSEQ multiplex PCR; TCRdb lists only in-frame clones, some missing. The sample is made up of some 15,000 clones, none counted only once. The CDR3 runs 17 residues. Germline CDR1 is KGHSH and CDR2 is LQKENI. V was clipped by 1 base and J by 2 bases; unmatched bases: 8. The sample comes from a study of T cell clonality in common variable immunodeficiency. Study observations and caveats: In common variable immunodeficiency, TCR beta chains reportedly carried fewer deletions and N-nucleotide insertions. Shared TCRbeta clones were fewer between CVID subjects than controls.

Sequencing used peripheral blood mononuclear cells. The J gene is TRBJ2-3, the V gene TRBV18; the match to TRBD2 covers 8 bases. This receptor was taken from a human donor with common variable immunodeficiency. The CDR3 sequence is CASSPRGSGVITDTQYF. The sequenced part of the CDR3 DNA is TGTGCCAGCTCACCACGGGGTAGCGGGGTCATCACAGATACG.